A selection of T cell receptor beta chains follows, all from one sample in a study of blood T cell repertoires in COVID-19. Measured with immunoSEQ multiplex PCR; TCRdb has only the in-frame clones, and not every one. Among approximately 84,000 clones, almost 80% were seen once, and the ten largest hold 15% to 20%. The sequenced sample was peripheral blood. The receptor set was obtained from a human donor in a cohort sampled during active COVID-19. Each CDR3 is given with its conserved first and last residue. A D gene is named only where the DNA matches it firmly. Not all rows give a size; the values are once, few, many and, for expanded clones, a class.

D gene	J gene	V gene	clone size	CDR3 DNA	CDR3 protein
TRBD1	TRBJ2-4	TRBV5-1	.	TGCGCCAGCAGCTACACAGGGGGCCCTTCCATTCAGTACTTC	CASSYTGGPSIQYF
TRBD1	TRBJ2-7	TRBV27	.	TGTGCCAGCAGTTGGACCGGGACAGGGGTCAGGGAGCAGTACTTC	CASSWTGTGVREQYF
TRBD2	TRBJ2-1	TRBV28	.	TGTGCCAGCAGACGGGGGGGTTCCTACAATGAGCAGTTCTTC	CASRRGGSYNEQFF
.	TRBJ1-3	TRBV28	.	TGTGCCAGCCGACAGCCTGGAAACACCATATATTTT	CASRQPGNTIYF
TRBD1	TRBJ1-2	TRBV7-9	.	TGTGCCAGCAGCTTGACAGGGGTCGACTATGGCTACACCTTC	CASSLTGVDYGYTF
TRBD1	TRBJ2-3	TRBV5-4	.	TGTGCCAGCAGCAGGACAGGGGGCACAGATACGCAGTATTTT	CASSRTGGTDTQYF
TRBD2	TRBJ2-5	TRBV28	.	TGTGCCAGCAGTTCCTCCCGTGGGACTAGCGTTGTCGGGGAGACCCAGTACTTC	CASSSSRGTSVVGETQYF
TRBD1	TRBJ1-2	TRBV6-4	.	TGTGCCAGCAGGGGGGACAGGTGGGATGGCTACACCTTC	CASRGDRWDGYTF
.	TRBJ1-2	TRBV6-5	.	TGTGCCAGCAGCGACAGTTATGGCTACACCTTC	CASSDSYGYTF
.	TRBJ2-5	TRBV24-1	.	TGTGCCACCAGTGACCTCGGGGAGACCCAGTACTTC	CATSDLGETQYF
.	TRBJ1-1	TRBV28	.	TGTGCCAGCAGTCCGCCCGACAGGACGAACACTGAAGCTTTCTTT	CASSPPDRTNTEAFF
TRBD1	TRBJ1-1	TRBV5-6	.	TGTGCCAGCAGCTGGCAAGGGGGCCTCAGATCAGTTAGCACTGAAGCTTTCTTT	CASSWQGGLRSVSTEAFF
TRBD2	TRBJ2-1	TRBV28	few	TGTGCCAGCAGTTTGGGGACTAGCGGGCCGTACAATGAGCAGTTCTTC	CASSLGTSGPYNEQFF
TRBD2	TRBJ2-1	TRBV10-2	.	TGCGCCAGCAGGCAGGGACTAGCGGGAGGCCGACTAAACAATGAGCAGTTCTTC	CASRQGLAGGRLNNEQFF
.	TRBJ2-1	TRBV6-5	.	TGTGCCAGCAGTCCCCTCGATGAGCAGTTCTTC	CASSPLDEQFF
.	TRBJ2-7	TRBV6-5	.	TGTGCCAGCAGCTCCGGACGAGGCGGGCTCTACGAGCAGTACTTC	CASSSGRGGLYEQYF
.	TRBJ1-1	TRBV2	once	TGTGCCAGCAAGGGAGGGCGCCTGAACACTGAAGCTTTCTTT	CASKGGRLNTEAFF
TRBD1	TRBJ1-2	TRBV7-2	many	TGTGCCAGCAGCTTGGTGTTACCCCGGACAGGTGCTAACTATGGCTACACCTTC	CASSLVLPRTGANYGYTF
.	TRBJ2-7	TRBV3-1/TRBV3-2	.	TGTGCCAGCAGCCAAACGGTCTACGAGCAGTACTTC	CASSQTVYEQYF
TRBD1	TRBJ1-5	TRBV7-9	once	TGTGCCAGCAGTTTAGGGGGACAGGGACGGGCTCAGCCCCAGCATTTT	CASSLGGQGRAQPQHF
.	TRBJ2-2	TRBV27	.	TGTGCCAGCAGGGGGGTATATTCGAGACCGGGACTGGAGAACACCGGGGAGCTGTTTTTT	CASRGVYSRPGLENTGELFF
TRBD1	TRBJ2-5	TRBV9	.	TGTGCCAGCGCGACAGGGGACCTCCGGAAGACCCAGTACTTC	CASATGDLRKTQYF
.	TRBJ1-1	TRBV6-1	.	TGTGCCAGCAGTGAGACATTGAACACTGAAGCTTTCTTT	CASSETLNTEAFF
.	TRBJ2-2	TRBV18	.	TGTGCCAGCTCACCATCATCCGGGGAGCTGTTTTTT	CASSPSSGELFF
TRBD2	TRBJ2-1	TRBV7-9	.	TGTGCCAGCAGCTTAGTAGCCCTACGGGAGGGTTACAATGAGCAGTTCTTC	CASSLVALREGYNEQFF
.	TRBJ1-5	TRBV6-5	.	TGTGCCAGCACAGCGGGTGTTAGGAATCAGCCCCAGCATTTT	CASTAGVRNQPQHF
TRBD1	TRBJ2-5	TRBV11-3	few	TGTGCCAGCAGCATCGGGACAGGGGTTCAAGAGACCCAGTACTTC	CASSIGTGVQETQYF
.	TRBJ2-7	TRBV5-5	.	TGTGCCAGCAGCTTGGGCCTGATCGGTCCCTACGAGCAGTACTTC	CASSLGLIGPYEQYF
.	TRBJ1-4	TRBV11-2	.	TGTGCCAGCAGCTTAGTCCCCCTGGTACAGGGACGACTGTTTTTT	CASSLVPLVQGRLFF
TRBD1	TRBJ2-1	TRBV2	few	TGTGCCAGCAGTGTTACAGGGGTTGTTATTAATGAGCAGTTCTTC	CASSVTGVVINEQFF
.	TRBJ2-7	TRBV10-1	few	TGCGCCAGCCAGAGAGATTCAGGGGTAGGAGAGCAGTACTTC	CASQRDSGVGEQYF
.	TRBJ1-5	TRBV19	.	TGTGCCAGTAGTCAGGCGCGGGACCAGCATTTT	CASSQARDQHF
.	TRBJ2-1	TRBV18	.	TGTGCCAGCGAAGGGGGGGGAGCGAGCTCCTACAATGAGCAGTTCTTC	CASEGGGASSYNEQFF
TRBD1	TRBJ2-7	TRBV19	.	TGTGCCAGTCGACAGGGGGCTTCCTACGAGCAGTACTTC	CASRQGASYEQYF
TRBD2	TRBJ2-3	TRBV14	few	TGTGCCAGCAGCCAAGGATGGGGACTAGCGGGGTCCACAGATACGCAGTATTTT	CASSQGWGLAGSTDTQYF
.	TRBJ1-5	TRBV11-2	.	TGTGCCAGCAGCAAAGGGGATTATAGCAATCAGCCCCAGCATTTT	CASSKGDYSNQPQHF
.	TRBJ2-7	TRBV28	few	TGTGCCAGCAGTGCAACCAGGGCGCAGTACTTC	CASSATRAQYF
TRBD2	TRBJ2-1	TRBV24-1	.	TGTGCCACCAGTGACCCCAAGACTAGCGGACCTTACAATGAGCAGTTCTTC	CATSDPKTSGPYNEQFF
TRBD1	TRBJ1-2	TRBV2	.	TGTGCCAGCAGGGCCCGGACAGGTCTTAACTATGGCTACACCTTC	CASRARTGLNYGYTF
.	TRBJ1-4	TRBV28	once	TGTGCCAGCACCATAAAAGGGGGGGATGAAAAACTGTTTTTT	CASTIKGGDEKLFF
.	TRBJ2-7	TRBV28	.	TGTGCCAGCAAGAGTAGCACCTACGAGCAGTACTTC	CASKSSTYEQYF
.	TRBJ2-1	TRBV18	once	TGTGCCAGCTCACCGTCGGGTAGAACGGATGAGCAGTTCTTC	CASSPSGRTDEQFF
TRBD1	TRBJ2-3	TRBV11-3	few	TGTGCCAGCTCTGAGGGACAGGCTCGTGCAGATACGCAGTATTTT	CASSEGQARADTQYF
TRBD1	TRBJ1-4	TRBV5-1	.	TGCGCCAGCAGCTACGGACAGGCAACTAATGAAAAACTGTTTTTT	CASSYGQATNEKLFF
TRBD2	TRBJ2-7	TRBV4-1	once	TGCGCCAGCAGCCAAGCGGGCGGGAGTCCCTACGAGCAGTACTTC	CASSQAGGSPYEQYF
.	TRBJ1-1	TRBV29-1	once	TGCAGCGTTGCGGGGGCGCGGGGGGGCATGAACACTGAAGCTTTCTTT	CSVAGARGGMNTEAFF